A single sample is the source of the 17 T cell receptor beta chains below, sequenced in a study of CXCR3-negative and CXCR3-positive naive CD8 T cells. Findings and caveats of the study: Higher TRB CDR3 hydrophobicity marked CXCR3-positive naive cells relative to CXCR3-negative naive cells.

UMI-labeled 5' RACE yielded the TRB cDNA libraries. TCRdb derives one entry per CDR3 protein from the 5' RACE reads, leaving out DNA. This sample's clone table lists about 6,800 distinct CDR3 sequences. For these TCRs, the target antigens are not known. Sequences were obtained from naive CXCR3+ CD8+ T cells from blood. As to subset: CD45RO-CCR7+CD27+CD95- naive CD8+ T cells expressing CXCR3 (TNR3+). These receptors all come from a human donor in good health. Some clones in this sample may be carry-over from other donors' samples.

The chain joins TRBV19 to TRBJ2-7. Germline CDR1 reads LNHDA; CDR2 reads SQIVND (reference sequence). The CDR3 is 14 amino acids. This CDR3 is CASSIGQGSYEQYF.

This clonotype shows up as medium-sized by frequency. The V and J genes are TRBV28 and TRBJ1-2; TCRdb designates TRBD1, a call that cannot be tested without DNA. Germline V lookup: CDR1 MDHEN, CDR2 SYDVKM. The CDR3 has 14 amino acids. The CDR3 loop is CASEGGRGKLGYTF.

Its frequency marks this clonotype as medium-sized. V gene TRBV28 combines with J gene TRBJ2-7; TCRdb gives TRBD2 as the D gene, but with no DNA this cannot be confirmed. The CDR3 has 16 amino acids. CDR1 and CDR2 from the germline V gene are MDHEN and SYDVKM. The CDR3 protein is CASSFGVAGSSYEQYF.

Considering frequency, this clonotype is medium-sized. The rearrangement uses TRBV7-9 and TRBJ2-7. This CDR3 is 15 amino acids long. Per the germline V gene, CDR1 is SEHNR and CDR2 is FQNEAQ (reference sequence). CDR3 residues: CASSVASGGSYEQYF.

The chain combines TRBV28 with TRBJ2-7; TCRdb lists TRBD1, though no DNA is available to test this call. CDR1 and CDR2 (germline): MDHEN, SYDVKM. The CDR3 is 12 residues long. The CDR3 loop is CASSYRGNEQYF.

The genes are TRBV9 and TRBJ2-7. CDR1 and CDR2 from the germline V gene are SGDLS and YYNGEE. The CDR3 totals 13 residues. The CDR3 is CASSVGNSYEQYF.

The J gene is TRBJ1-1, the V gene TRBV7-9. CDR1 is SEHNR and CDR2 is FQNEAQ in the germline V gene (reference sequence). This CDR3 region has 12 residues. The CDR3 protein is CASSLNIDVAFF.

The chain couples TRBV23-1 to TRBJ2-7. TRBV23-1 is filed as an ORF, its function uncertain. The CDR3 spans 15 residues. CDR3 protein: CASSHVDRSSYEQYF.

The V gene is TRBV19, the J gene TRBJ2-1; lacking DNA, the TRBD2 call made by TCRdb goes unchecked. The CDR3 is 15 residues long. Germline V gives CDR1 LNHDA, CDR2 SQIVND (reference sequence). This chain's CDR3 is CASSIRDYDYNEQFF.

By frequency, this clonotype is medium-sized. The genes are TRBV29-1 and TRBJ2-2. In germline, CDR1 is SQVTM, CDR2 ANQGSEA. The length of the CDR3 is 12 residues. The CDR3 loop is CSVVRDTGELFF.

The CDR3 protein is CASSLFLGQGAVTGELFF. The chain couples TRBV28 to TRBJ2-2; TCRdb proposes TRBD1, but this gene call is untestable without DNA. CDR1 is MDHEN, CDR2 SYDVKM, per germline. This CDR3 is built from 18 residues.

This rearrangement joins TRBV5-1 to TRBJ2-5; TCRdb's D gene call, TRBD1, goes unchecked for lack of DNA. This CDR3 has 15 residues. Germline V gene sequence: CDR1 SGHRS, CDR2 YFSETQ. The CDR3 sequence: CASSPGQGLQETQYF.

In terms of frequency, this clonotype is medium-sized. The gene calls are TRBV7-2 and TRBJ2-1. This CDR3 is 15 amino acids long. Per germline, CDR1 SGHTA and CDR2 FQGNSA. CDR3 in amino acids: CASSPDSSSYNEQFF.

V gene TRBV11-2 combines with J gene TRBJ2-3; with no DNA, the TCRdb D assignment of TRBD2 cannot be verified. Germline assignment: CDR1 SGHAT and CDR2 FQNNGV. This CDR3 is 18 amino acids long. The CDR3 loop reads CASSLFPIAGVSTDTQYF.

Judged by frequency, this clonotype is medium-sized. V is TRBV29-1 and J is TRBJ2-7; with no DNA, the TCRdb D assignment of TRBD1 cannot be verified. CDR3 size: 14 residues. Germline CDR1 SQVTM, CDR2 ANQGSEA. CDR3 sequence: CRQGRGTPSYEQYF.

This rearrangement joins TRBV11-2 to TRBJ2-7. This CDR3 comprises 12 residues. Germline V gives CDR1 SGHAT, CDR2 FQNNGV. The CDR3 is CASSQMRYEQYF.

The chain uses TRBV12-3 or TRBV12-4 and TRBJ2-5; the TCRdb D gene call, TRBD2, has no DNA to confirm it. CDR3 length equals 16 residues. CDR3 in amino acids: CASSSSSGEFAETQYF.